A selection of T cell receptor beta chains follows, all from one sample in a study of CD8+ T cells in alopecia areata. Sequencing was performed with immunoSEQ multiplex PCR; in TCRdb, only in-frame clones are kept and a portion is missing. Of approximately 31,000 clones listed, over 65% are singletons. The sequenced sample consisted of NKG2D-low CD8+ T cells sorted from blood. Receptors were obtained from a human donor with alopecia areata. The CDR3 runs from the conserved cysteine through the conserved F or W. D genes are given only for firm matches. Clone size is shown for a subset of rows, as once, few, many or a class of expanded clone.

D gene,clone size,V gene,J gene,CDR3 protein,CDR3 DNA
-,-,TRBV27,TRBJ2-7,CASSSDPNPYEQYF,TGTGCCAGCAGTTCAGACCCAAACCCCTACGAGCAGTACTTC
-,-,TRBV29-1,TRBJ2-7,CSVELRDRTNEQYF,TGCAGCGTTGAACTACGTGACCGGACCAACGAGCAGTACTTC
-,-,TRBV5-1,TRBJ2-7,CASSSGYEQYF,TGCGCCAGCAGCTCCGGCTACGAGCAGTACTTC
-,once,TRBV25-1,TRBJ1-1,CASSELTEAFF,TGTGCCAGCAGTGAATTGACTGAAGCTTTCTTT
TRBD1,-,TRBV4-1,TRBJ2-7,CASSQVSTGAWCYEQYF,TGCGCCAGCAGCCAAGTATCGACAGGGGCCTGGTGTTACGAGCAGTACTTC
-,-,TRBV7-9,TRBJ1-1,CASSQNTEAFF,TGTGCCAGCAGCCAGAACACTGAAGCTTTCTTT
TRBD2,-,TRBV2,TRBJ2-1,CASSLGGSSYNEQFF,TGTGCCAGCAGCCTAGGCGGGAGCTCCTACAATGAGCAGTTCTTC
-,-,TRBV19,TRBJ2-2,CASTTRPWGPGELFF,TGTGCCAGTACCACCCGGCCGTGGGGCCCCGGGGAGCTGTTTTTT
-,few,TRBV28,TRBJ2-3,CASISALTDTQYF,TGTGCCAGCATCAGCGCCCTCACAGATACGCAGTATTTT
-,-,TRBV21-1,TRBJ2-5,CASSHCEGISGGDQYF,TGTGCCAGCAGCCACTGCGAAGGTATAAGCGGGGGGGACCAGTACTTC
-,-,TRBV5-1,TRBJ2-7,CASSLRGAVYEQYF,TGCGCCAGCAGCTTGAGGGGCGCAGTGTACGAGCAGTACTTC
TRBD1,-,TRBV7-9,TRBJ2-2,CASTTGQGKTGELFF,TGTGCCAGCACTACGGGACAGGGGAAAACCGGGGAGCTGTTTTTT
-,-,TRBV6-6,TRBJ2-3,CASSYGGTDTQYF,TGTGCCAGCAGTTACGGGGGCACAGATACGCAGTATTTT
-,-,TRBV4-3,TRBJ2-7,CASSQDLGGAYEQYF,TGCGCCAGCAGCCAAGATTTAGGGGGAGCCTACGAGCAGTACTTC
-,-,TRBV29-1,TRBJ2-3,CSVEWAGDDTQYF,TGCAGCGTTGAGTGGGCTGGGGACGATACGCAGTATTTT
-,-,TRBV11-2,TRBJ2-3,CASNQQSGGRYTDTQYF,TGTGCCAGCAACCAACAATCAGGAGGGCGATACACAGATACGCAGTATTTT
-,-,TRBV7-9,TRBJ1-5,CASSAMGQPQHF,TGTGCCAGCAGCGCGATGGGGCAGCCCCAGCATTTT
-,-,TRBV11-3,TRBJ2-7,CASSLGYGFTYEQYF,TGTGCCAGCAGCTTAGGGTACGGTTTTACCTACGAGCAGTACTTC
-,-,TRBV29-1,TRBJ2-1,CSVDGQGLGIHNEQFF,TGCAGCGTTGATGGGCAGGGTTTGGGGATCCACAATGAGCAGTTCTTC
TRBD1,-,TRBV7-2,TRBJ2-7,CASSMIPRQGTDEQYF,TGTGCCAGCAGCATGATCCCAAGACAGGGTACCGACGAGCAGTACTTC
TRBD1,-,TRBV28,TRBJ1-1,CASSPRTGLGEAFF,TGTGCCAGCAGTCCGCGGACAGGATTAGGTGAAGCTTTCTTT
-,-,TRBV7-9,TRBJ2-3,CASSLAGGTDTQYF,TGTGCCAGCAGCTTAGCGGGGGGAACAGATACGCAGTATTTT
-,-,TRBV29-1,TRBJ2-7,CSVSRGMGSSYEQYF,TGCAGCGTTTCGAGGGGGATGGGAAGCTCCTACGAGCAGTACTTC
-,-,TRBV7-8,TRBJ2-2,CANTGSNTGELFF,TGTGCCAACACAGGGTCGAACACCGGGGAGCTGTTTTTT
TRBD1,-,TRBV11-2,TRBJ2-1,CASSLVQGSASDEQFF,TGTGCCAGCAGCTTAGTACAGGGGTCCGCGAGCGATGAGCAGTTCTTC
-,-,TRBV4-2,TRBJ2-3,CASSQTGTYTDTQYF,TGTGCCAGCAGCCAAACCGGGACTTACACAGATACGCAGTATTTT
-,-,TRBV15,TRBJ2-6,CATSIGGSSGANVLTF,TGTGCCACCAGCATAGGGGGAAGCTCTGGGGCCAACGTCCTGACTTTC
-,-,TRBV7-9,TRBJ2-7,CASSPAYEQYF,TGTGCCAGCAGCCCTGCCTACGAGCAGTACTTC
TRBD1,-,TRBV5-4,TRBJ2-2,CASSPRPDRDSGELFF,TGTGCCAGCAGCCCCCGTCCTGACAGGGACAGCGGGGAGCTGTTTTTT
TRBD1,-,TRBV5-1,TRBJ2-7,CASSRWNRGPDEQYF,TGCGCCAGCAGCCGGTGGAACAGGGGTCCCGACGAGCAGTACTTC
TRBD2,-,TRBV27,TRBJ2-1,CASSLLGSGSPPEQFF,TGTGCCAGCAGTTTATTAGGTAGCGGGAGTCCCCCTGAGCAGTTCTTC
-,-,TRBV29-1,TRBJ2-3,CSVDSPGESTDTQYF,TGCAGCGTTGATTCCCCGGGAGAAAGCACAGATACGCAGTATTTT
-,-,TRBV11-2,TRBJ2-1,CASSPHNEQFF,TGTGCCAGCAGCCCCCACAATGAGCAGTTCTTC
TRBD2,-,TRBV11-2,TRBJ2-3,CASSFASGGRATDTQYF,TGTGCCAGCAGCTTTGCAAGCGGCGGGAGGGCCACAGATACGCAGTATTTT
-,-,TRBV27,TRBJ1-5,CASSEGGLGNQPQHF,TGTGCCAGCAGTGAAGGTGGGTTGGGCAATCAGCCCCAGCATTTT
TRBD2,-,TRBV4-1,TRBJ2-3,CASSPPLAGFTDTQYF,TGCGCCAGCAGCCCCCCCCTAGCGGGGTTCACAGATACGCAGTATTTT
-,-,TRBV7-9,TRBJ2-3,CAISGRFGTQYF,TGTGCCATCTCCGGGAGATTTGGTACGCAGTATTTT
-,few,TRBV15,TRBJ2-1,CATSSTREVVSEQFF,TGTGCCACCAGCAGCACCAGGGAGGTGGTCAGTGAGCAGTTCTTC
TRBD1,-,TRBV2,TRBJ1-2,CASSRDSWVGYTF,TGTGCCAGCAGCAGGGACAGCTGGGTTGGCTACACCTTC
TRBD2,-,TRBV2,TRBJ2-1,CASTPLAGTLRGQFF,TGTGCCAGCACCCCACTAGCGGGGACTCTACGGGGGCAGTTCTTC
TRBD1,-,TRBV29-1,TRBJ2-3,CSGARDSPFDTQYF,TGCAGCGGGGCTAGGGACAGTCCATTTGATACGCAGTATTTT
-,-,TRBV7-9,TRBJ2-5,CASSRTSPGSGETQYF,TGTGCCAGCAGCCGGACCAGCCCCGGGTCCGGGGAGACCCAGTACTTC
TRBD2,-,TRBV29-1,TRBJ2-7,CSAEREPYEQYF,TGCAGCGCCGAGCGGGAACCCTACGAGCAGTACTTC
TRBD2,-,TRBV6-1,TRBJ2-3,CASSEGSGNSEDTQYF,TGTGCCAGCAGTGAAGGGAGCGGGAACAGTGAGGATACGCAGTATTTT
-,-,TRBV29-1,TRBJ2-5,CSIRWREETQYF,TGCAGCATCCGGTGGAGGGAAGAGACCCAGTACTTC
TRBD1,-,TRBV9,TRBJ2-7,CASSVGVRGSYEQYF,TGTGCCAGCAGCGTAGGGGTCAGGGGGTCCTACGAGCAGTACTTC